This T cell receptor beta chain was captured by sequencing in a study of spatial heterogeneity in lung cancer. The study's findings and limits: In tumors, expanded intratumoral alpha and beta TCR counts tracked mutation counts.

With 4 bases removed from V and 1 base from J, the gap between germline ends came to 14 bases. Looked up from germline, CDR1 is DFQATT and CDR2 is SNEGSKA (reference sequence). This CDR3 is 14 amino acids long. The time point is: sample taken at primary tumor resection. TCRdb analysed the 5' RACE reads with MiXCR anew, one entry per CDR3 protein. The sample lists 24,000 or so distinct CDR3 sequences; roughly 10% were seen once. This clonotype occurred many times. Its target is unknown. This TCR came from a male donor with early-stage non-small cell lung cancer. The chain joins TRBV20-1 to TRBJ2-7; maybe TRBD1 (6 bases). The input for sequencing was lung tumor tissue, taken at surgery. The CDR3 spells CSATRTVASYEQYF. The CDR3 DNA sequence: TGCAGTGCTACTCGGACAGTCGCTTCCTACGAGCAGTACTTC.